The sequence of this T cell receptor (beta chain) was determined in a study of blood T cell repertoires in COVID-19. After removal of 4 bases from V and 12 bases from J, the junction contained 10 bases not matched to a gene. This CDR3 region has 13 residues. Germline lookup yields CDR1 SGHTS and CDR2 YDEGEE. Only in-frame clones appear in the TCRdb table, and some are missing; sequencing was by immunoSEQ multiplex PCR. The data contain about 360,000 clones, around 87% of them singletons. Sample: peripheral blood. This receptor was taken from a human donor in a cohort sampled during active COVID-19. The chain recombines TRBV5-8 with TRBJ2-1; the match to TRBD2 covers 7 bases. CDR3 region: CASSSPPGRGQFF. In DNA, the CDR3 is TGTGCCAGCAGCAGCCCGCCTGGGAGGGGGCAGTTCTTC.